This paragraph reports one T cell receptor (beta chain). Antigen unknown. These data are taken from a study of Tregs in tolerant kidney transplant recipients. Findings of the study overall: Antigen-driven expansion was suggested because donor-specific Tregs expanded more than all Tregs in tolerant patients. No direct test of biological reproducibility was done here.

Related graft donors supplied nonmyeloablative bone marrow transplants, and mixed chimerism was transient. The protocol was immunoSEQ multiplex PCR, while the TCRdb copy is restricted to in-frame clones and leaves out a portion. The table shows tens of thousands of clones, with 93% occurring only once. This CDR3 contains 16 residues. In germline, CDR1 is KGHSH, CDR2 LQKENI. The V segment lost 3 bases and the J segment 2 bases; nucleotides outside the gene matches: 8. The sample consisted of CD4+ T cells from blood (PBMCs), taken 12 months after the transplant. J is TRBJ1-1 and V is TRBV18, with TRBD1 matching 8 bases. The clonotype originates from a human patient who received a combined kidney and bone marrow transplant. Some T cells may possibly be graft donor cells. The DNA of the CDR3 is TGTGCCAGCTCACCTCCTGGACAGGGAGGAAACACTGAAGCTTTCTTT. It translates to CASSPPGQGGNTEAFF.